This T cell receptor beta chain originates from a study of shared clonotypes between healthy human individuals. Study outcomes and limitations: Clonotype sharing across several donors was observed for roughly 5% of naive CD4 clonotypes. Rarefaction revealed incomplete sorted-subset sequencing despite large depth.

Looked up from germline, CDR1 is MGHDK and CDR2 is SYGVNS. The J segment lost 0 bases and the V segment lost 6 bases, leaving 13 bases of the junction unmatched. This CDR3 has 18 residues. A remark on this clone: The target antigen is unknown.

At the deep level, the assay was run. Each cell subset's genomic DNA was divided evenly among several immunoSEQ plates. TCRdb's table, derived via immunoSEQ multiplex PCR, lists solely in-frame clones and lacks some. This table holds roughly 100,000 clones, about 72% found once. The chain carries TRBV25-1 and TRBJ2-2; 7 nucleotides align to TRBD1. The origin of this receptor is a woman in her thirties in good health. The sample taken for sequencing was memory CD8+ T cells sorted from blood. Subset defined: CD45RO+ cells pooled with CCR7-negative TemRA cells. The DNA for the CDR3 is TGTGCCAGCAGCCAGAACCCAGGGACAGCTTCGAACACCGGGGAGCTGTTTTTT. Encoded protein: CASSQNPGTASNTGELFF.